This T cell receptor (beta chain) is from a study of vaccination and CD4 T cells after COVID-19. Study findings and constraints: In convalescent patients, a median around 86% of reactive clones appeared only post-vaccination.

The Oncomine TCR Beta short-read assay was applied to DNA of cultured CD4+ T cells. DNA came from CD4+ T cells after culture. TCRdb processed the PCR reads anew with MiXCR; each CDR3 protein has one entry. The sample has about 11,000 distinct CDR3 sequences, about 65% seen once. Described treatment: roughly 10-day PBMC culture with coronavirus spike peptide pools or control peptides (ViraFEST assay). This clonotype was detected a few times. Its antigen is currently unknown. The V gene's germline CDR1 is DFQATT and CDR2 SNEGSKA (reference sequence). V was pared by 2 bases and J by 12 bases, with 17 bases between. CDR3 length: 14 residues.

The gene calls are TRBV20-1 and TRBJ1-6, with D perhaps TRBD1 (5 bases). What was sequenced was CD4+ T cells from blood, cultured in vitro. This sequence originates from a human donor who had recovered from COVID-19. CDR3 in DNA: TGCAGTGCTAGATGGGGGGGTGGGGATGGACCCCTCCACTTT. Its translation is CSARWGGGDGPLHF.